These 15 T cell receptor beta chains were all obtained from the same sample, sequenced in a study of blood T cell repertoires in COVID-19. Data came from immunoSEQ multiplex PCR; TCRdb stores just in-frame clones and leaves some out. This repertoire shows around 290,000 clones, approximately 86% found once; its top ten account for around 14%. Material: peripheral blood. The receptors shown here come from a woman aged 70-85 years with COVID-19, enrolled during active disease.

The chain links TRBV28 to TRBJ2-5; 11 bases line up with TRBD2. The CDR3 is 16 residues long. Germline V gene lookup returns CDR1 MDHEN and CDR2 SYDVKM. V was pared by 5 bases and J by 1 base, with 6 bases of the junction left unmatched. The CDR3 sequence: CASSIPLAGAQETQYF. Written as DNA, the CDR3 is TGTGCCAGCAGTATACCACTAGCGGGAGCCCAAGAGACCCAGTACTTC.

CDR3: CAWSLEGKTQYF. The CDR3 nucleotides read TGTGCCTGGAGTCTTGAGGGAAAGACCCAGTACTTC. This chain joins TRBV30 and TRBJ2-5; tentatively, D is TRBD2 (5 bases). Germline assignment: CDR1 GTSNPN and CDR2 SVGIG (reference sequence). The CDR3 length is 12 residues. Trimming pared 2 bases from V and 6 bases from J, leaving 10 bases between.

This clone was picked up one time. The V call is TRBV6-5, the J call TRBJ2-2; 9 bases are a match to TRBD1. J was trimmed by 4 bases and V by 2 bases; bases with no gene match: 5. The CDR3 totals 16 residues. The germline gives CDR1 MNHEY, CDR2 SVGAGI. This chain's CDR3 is CASSYIGTGPTGELFF. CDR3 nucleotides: TGTGCCAGCAGTTACATTGGGACAGGGCCCACCGGGGAGCTGTTTTTT.

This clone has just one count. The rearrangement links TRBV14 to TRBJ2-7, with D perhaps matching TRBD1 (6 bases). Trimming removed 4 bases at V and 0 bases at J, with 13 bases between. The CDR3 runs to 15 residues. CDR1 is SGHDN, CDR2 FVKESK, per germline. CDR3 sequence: CASSPLTGRSYEQYF. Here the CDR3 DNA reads TGTGCCAGCAGCCCACTGACAGGCCGCTCCTACGAGCAGTACTTC.

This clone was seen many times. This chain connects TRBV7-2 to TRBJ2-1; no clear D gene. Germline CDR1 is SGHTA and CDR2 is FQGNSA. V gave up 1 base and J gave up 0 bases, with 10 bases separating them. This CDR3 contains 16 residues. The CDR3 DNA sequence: TGTGCCAGCAGCTTAGACTACCAGAGCTCCTACAATGAGCAGTTCTTC. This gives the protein CASSLDYQSSYNEQFF.

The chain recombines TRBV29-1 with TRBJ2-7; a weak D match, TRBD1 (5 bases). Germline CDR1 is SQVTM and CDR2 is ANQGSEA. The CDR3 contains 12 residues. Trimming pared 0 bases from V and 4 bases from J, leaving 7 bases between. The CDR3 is CSVEERGYEQYF. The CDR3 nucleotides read TGCAGCGTTGAAGAAAGGGGTTACGAGCAGTACTTC.

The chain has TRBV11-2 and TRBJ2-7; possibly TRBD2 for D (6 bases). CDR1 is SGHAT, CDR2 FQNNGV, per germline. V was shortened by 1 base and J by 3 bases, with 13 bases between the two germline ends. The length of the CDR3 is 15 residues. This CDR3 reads CASSLVGRRVYEQYF. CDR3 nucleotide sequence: TGTGCCAGCAGCTTAGTTGGCAGGAGGGTCTACGAGCAGTACTTC.

In nucleotides, the CDR3 is TGTGCCAGCAGCCAATCAGTGCAGGGGGATTCACCCCTCCACTTT. Protein: CASSQSVQGDSPLHF. The chain recombines TRBV3-1 (or the pseudogene TRBV3-2) with TRBJ1-6; 7 bases are a match to TRBD1. Germline values: CDR1 LGHDT, CDR2 YNNKEL (reference sequence). V lost 2 bases to trimming and J lost 8 bases; unmatched junction nucleotides: 6. This CDR3 region has 15 residues.

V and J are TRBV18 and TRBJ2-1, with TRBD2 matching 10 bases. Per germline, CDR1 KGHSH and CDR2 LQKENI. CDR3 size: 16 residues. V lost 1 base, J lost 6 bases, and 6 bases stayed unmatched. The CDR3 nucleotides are TGTGCCAGCTCACCACACCCTAGCGGGGGAGGCAATGAGCAGTTCTTC. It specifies CASSPHPSGGGNEQFF.

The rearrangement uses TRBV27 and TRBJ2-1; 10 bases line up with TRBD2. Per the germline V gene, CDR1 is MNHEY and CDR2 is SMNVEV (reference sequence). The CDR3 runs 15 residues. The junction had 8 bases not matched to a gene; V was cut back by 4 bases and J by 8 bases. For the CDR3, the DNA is TGTGCCAGCAGTTCCCCCGGACTAGCGGTGGATGAGCAGTTCTTC. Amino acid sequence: CASSSPGLAVDEQFF.

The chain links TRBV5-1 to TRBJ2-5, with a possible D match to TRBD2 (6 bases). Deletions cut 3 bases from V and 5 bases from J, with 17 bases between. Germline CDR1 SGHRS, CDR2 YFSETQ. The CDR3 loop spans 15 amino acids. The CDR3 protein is CASSYSIGGEETQYF. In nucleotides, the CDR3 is TGCGCCAGCAGCTACTCGATCGGGGGAGAGGAGACCCAGTACTTC.

CDR3 protein: CASSLRTHEKLFF. The CDR3 DNA is TGTGCCAGCAGTCTCCGGACACATGAAAAACTGTTTTTT. This chain joins TRBV6-5 and TRBJ1-4; TRBD1 might be the D (5 bases). This CDR3 contains 13 residues. Deletions cut 5 bases from V and 6 bases from J, with 10 bases between. The germline V gene encodes CDR1 MNHEY and CDR2 SVGAGI.

The CDR3, as DNA: TGTGCCAGTAGTATAGCCCTGACAGGCAGGAACACTGAAGCTTTCTTT. Residues: CASSIALTGRNTEAFF. This rearrangement joins TRBV19 to TRBJ1-1, with D maybe TRBD1 (6 bases). The CDR3 runs to 16 residues. CDR1 is LNHDA, CDR2 SQIVND, per germline (reference sequence). V was clipped by 1 base and J by 1 base, with 13 bases between them.

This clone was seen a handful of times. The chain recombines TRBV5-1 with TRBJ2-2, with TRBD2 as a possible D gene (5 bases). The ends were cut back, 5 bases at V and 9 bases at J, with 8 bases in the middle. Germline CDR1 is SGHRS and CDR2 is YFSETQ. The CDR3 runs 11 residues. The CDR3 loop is CASRGSWELFF. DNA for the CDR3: TGCGCCAGCAGGGGGAGTTGGGAGCTGTTTTTT.

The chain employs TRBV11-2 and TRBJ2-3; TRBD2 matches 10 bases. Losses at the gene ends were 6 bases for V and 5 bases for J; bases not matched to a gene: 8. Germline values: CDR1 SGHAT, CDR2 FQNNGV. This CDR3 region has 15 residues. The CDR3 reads CASSYSGGGGDTQYF. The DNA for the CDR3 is TGTGCCAGCAGTTACAGCGGGGGGGGCGGAGATACGCAGTATTTT.